This entry concerns a single T cell receptor beta chain. Its antigen remains unknown. 5'RACE template switching with UMIs generated TCR beta cDNA. TCRdb re-called the 5' RACE reads; one entry per CDR3 protein, DNA not given. The sample table includes 550,000 to 600,000 distinct CDR3 sequences. The germline V gene has CDR1 SNHLY and CDR2 FYNNEI. The CDR3 contains 14 residues. The sample is drawn from a study of T cells expressing NK-cell markers. Turning to the study itself: Repertoire data for TCR beta were derived from sorted T cells (CD3+CD56+NKG2C+, CD3+CD56+NKG2C- and CD3+CD56-NKG2C+). Overall study findings and caveats: Evidence did not settle whether expanded NKG2C+ T cell clones targeted HCMV. One observes that, in a handful of donors, these clonotypes were also the leading ones within the CD3+CD56-NKG2C+ fraction.

Input material: blood T cells: a sorted CD56 or NKG2C T cell subset, CD4+ or CD8+ T cells, or bulk PBMC T cells (not recorded which). V gene TRBV2 combines with J gene TRBJ2-3; TCRdb selects TRBD2, and the lack of DNA leaves this call unchecked. The TCR was taken from a man between 18 and 35 years old in good health. Here the CDR3 reads CASSTGGWTDTQYF.